This T cell receptor (beta chain) was sequenced for a study of T cell repertoires in cytomegalovirus infection. Across the whole study: The authors used CMV epitopes that were HLA-C-restricted (recently identified) and HLA-B-restricted (well studied). In public TCR beta signatures, there were indications of both CMV infection and matching HLA type.

Study-level points and caveats: Using cumulative public TCR beta family frequency, the authors identified those who carried CMV together with the relevant HLA.

Germline V gene sequence: CDR1 SGHDT, CDR2 YYEEEE. This CDR3 is 11 amino acids long. Trimming shortened V by 2 bases and J by 11 bases, and 10 bases separated the two germline ends. About this clonotype itself: No antigen is known for it.

One entry per CDR3 protein, called by TCRdb with MiXCR from the reads. The sample records approximately 910,000 distinct CDR3 sequences, approximately 33% being singletons. The genes are TRBV5-6 and TRBJ1-1; D gene unclear. The receptor comes from a human donor in good health (CMV status not recorded). Some clones in this sample may be carry-over from other donors' samples. The sequencing used cultured CD8+ T cells from PBMCs, collected from culture after CMV antigen stimulation. The CDR3: CASSLGVDAFF. The CDR3 coding sequence is TGTGCCAGCAGCTTAGGCGTTGACGCTTTCTTT.